The 11 T cell receptor beta chains reported below all come from one sample, sequenced in a study of technical replicates of blood from four donors. Method: immunoSEQ multiplex PCR; TCRdb's copy keeps in-frame clones and lacks some. The sample lists about 87,000 clones; 95% were seen once. Specimen: T cells isolated from PBMCs. Receptors originate from a human donor in good health.

In nucleotides, the CDR3 is TGTGCCAGCCCGCTAGGCCACAATGAGCAGTTCTTC. The encoded protein is CASPLGHNEQFF. This chain joins TRBV19 and TRBJ2-1; D is uncertain. The V end lost 9 bases, the J end lost 5 bases, and 11 bases lay between the germline ends. Germline CDR1 and CDR2: LNHDA and SQIVND (reference sequence). The CDR3 extends over 12 amino acids.

The chain is built from TRBV5-1 and TRBJ1-5, with D unclear. From germline, CDR1 is SGHRS and CDR2 YFSETQ. The CDR3 length is 12 residues. V was pared by 4 bases and J by 7 bases, with 9 bases between. DNA for the CDR3: TGCGCCAGCAGCGAGGGAGGACAGCCCCAGCATTTT. Its protein product is CASSEGGQPQHF.

This chain uses TRBV27 with TRBJ2-1, with 8 bases that match TRBD2. The length of the CDR3 is 14 residues. The V segment lost 8 bases and the J segment 4 bases; nucleotides outside the gene matches: 7. Germline CDR1 reads MNHEY; CDR2 reads SMNVEV (reference sequence). As DNA, the CDR3 is TGTGCCAGCGGACGGGAGGGGCCTTACAATGAGCAGTTCTTC. Amino acid sequence: CASGREGPYNEQFF.

The genes are TRBV10-3 and TRBJ2-3, with 10 bases lining up with TRBD2. Germline V CDR1 and CDR2: ENHRY, SYGVKD. Trimming removed 9 bases from V and 2 bases from J; junction bases left unmatched: 11. The CDR3 has 16 amino acids. CDR3 sequence (DNA): TGTGCCATTTCCCCCGAGCTAGCGGGGGTCACAGATACGCAGTATTTT. As protein: CAISPELAGVTDTQYF.

The chain carries TRBV5-1 and TRBJ2-3; TRBD1 matches at 10 bases. Losses at the gene ends were 6 bases for V and 5 bases for J; bases not matched to a gene: 6. Germline values: CDR1 SGHRS, CDR2 YFSETQ. This CDR3 spans 14 amino acids. In DNA, the CDR3 is TGCGCCAGCATCAAGACAGGGGGCGGAGATACGCAGTATTTT. The encoded protein is CASIKTGGGDTQYF.

This clone was seen a single time. This sequence joins TRBV11-2 and TRBJ1-2; D unresolved. Germline CDR1 is SGHAT and CDR2 is FQNNGV. V dropped 0 bases and J dropped 2 bases, with 7 bases sitting between them. The CDR3 length is 14 residues. This CDR3 is CASSLDLTNYGYTF. CDR3 DNA sequence: TGTGCCAGCAGCTTAGATCTAACCAACTATGGCTACACCTTC.

The V gene is TRBV7-2, the J gene TRBJ1-2; D is possibly TRBD1 (5 bases). Per the germline V gene, CDR1 is SGHTA and CDR2 is FQGNSA. Trimming removed 5 bases at V and 8 bases at J, with 21 bases between. The CDR3 covers 15 residues. The CDR3 spells CASSPQGYEPWGYTF. CDR3 in DNA: TGTGCCAGCAGCCCTCAGGGATACGAGCCTTGGGGCTACACCTTC.

The rearrangement uses TRBV12-2 and TRBJ2-7; the table gives TRBD1 as D, unverified against the DNA. TRBV12-2 is listed as a pseudogene. There are 10 residues in the CDR3. The CDR3 spells CARGTDEQYF. CDR3 bases: TGTGCAAGGGGGACAGATGAGCAGTACTTC.

V and J are TRBV6-5 and TRBJ1-1; 7 bases are shared with TRBD1. This CDR3 is built from 14 residues. Germline V gene lookup returns CDR1 MNHEY and CDR2 SVGAGI. With V trimmed by 2 bases and J by 9 bases, 9 bases remained unmatched. The CDR3 loop reads CASSYPTGDGKAFF. The CDR3 nucleotides are TGTGCCAGCAGTTACCCAACAGGGGACGGGAAAGCTTTCTTT.

This chain joins TRBV12-5 and TRBJ2-7; no definite D call. CDR3 size: 14 residues. The germline V gene has CDR1 LGHNT and CDR2 FRNRAP. Trimming removed 2 bases from V and 5 bases from J, with 13 bases in between. Here the CDR3 reads CASGLTSEEHEQYF. The CDR3 DNA reads as TGTGCTAGTGGTTTGACGTCAGAGGAGCACGAGCAGTACTTC.

The chain joins TRBV2 to TRBJ2-3; 7 nucleotides line up with TRBD1. The CDR3 spans 13 residues. Germline values: CDR1 SNHLY, CDR2 FYNNEI. With 6 bases clipped from V and 8 bases from J, the junction kept 8 bases outside the gene matches. The CDR3 is CASSLTGDGTQYF. CDR3 in DNA: TGTGCCAGCAGCTTAACAGGGGATGGTACGCAGTATTTT.